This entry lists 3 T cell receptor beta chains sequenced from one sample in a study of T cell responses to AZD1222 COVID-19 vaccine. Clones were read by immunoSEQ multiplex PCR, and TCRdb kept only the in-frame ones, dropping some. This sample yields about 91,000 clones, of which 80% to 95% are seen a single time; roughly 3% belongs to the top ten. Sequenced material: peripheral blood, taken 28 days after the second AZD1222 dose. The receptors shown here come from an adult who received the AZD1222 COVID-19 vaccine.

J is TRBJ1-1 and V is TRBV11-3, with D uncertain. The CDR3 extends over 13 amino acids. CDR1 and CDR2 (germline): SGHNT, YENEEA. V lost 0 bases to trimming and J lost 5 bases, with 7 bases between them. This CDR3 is CASSLEEGTEAFF. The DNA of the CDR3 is TGTGCCAGCAGCTTAGAGGAAGGGACTGAAGCTTTCTTT.

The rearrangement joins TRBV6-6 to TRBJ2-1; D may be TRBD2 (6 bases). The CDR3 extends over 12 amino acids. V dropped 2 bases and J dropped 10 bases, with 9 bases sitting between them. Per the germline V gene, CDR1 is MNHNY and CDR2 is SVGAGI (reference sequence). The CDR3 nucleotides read TGTGCCAGCAGTTACGCGGGGTTGGAGCAGTTCTTC. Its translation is CASSYAGLEQFF.

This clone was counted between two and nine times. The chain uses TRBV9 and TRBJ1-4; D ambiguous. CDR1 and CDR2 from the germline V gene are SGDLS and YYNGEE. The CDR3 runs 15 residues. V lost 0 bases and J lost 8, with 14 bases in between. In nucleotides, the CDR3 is TGTGCCAGCAGCGTAGGGGCCCCCGGAGGGGAAAAACTGTTTTTT. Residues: CASSVGAPGGEKLFF.